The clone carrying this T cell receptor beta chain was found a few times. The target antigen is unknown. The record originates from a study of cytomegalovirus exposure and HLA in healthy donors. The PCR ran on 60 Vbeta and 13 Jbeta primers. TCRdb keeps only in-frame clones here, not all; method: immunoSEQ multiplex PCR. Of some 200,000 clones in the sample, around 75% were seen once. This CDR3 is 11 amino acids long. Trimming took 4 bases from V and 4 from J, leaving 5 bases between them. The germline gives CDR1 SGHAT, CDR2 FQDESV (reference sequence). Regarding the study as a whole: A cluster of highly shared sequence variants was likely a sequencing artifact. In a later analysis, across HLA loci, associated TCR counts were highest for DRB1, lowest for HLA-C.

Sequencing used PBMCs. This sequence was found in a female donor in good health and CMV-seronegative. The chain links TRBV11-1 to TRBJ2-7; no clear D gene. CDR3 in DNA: TGTGCCAGCAGCTCTATATACGAGCAGTACTTC. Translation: CASSSIYEQYF.